Listed below are T cell receptor beta chains from one sample, sequenced in a study of identical twins. TCRdb itself ran the 5' RACE reads through MiXCR, one entry per CDR3 protein. Of about 700,000 distinct CDR3 sequences in the sample, 5.5% to 6.5% were seen once. The sequencing input was naive T cells sorted from blood. These receptors were taken from a man aged 18 to 29 in good health. CDR3s include the opening cysteine and the closing phenylalanine or tryptophan. The D gene is left open where the match is weak. Part of the rows lack a size; the others show once, few, many or a class for expanded clones.

d_call,v_call,j_call,clone_size,cdr3_nt,cdr3_aa
TRBD2,TRBV19,TRBJ2-7,NA,TGTGCCACCTCGGGACTAGCGGGAGCACACGAGCAGTACTTC,CATSGLAGAHEQYF
NA,TRBV5-1,TRBJ1-1,NA,TGCGCCAGCAGCTTGGATGGGGTGTCGGGGGTGAACACTGAAGCTTTCTTT,CASSLDGVSGVNTEAFF
NA,TRBV5-1,TRBJ2-2,NA,TGCGCCAGCAGCTTGGAGGGCGGGCGCACCGGGGAGCTGTTTTTT,CASSLEGGRTGELFF
NA,TRBV7-9,TRBJ2-1,many,TGTGCCAGCAGCCCGGAGTTCTTC,CASSPEFF
NA,TRBV7-8,TRBJ2-2,many,TGTGCCAGCAGCTCAAGCCCCAGGGGAGGGAGCACCGGGGAGCTGTTTTTT,CASSSSPRGGSTGELFF
TRBD1,TRBV5-1,TRBJ2-7,many,TGCGCCAGCCAGGGGGCGGGGGAGCAGTACTTC,CASQGAGEQYF
TRBD2,TRBV12-3/TRBV12-4,TRBJ2-1,few,TGTGCCAGCAGTTTAGATCCGGGACTAGGAGGCAATGAGCAGTTCTTC,CASSLDPGLGGNEQFF
TRBD1,TRBV4-2,TRBJ1-5,NA,TGTGCCAGCAGCCAAGAAGACCAGGGGGACCAGCCCCAGCATTTT,CASSQEDQGDQPQHF
TRBD1,TRBV20-1,TRBJ2-5,NA,TGCAGTGCCTACATTATTATTCCGGGACAGGGGAACCAAGAGACCCAGTACTTC,CSAYIIIPGQGNQETQYF
TRBD2,TRBV30,TRBJ2-1,few,TGTGCCTGGAGTGCCGGGACTAGCGGGCATGAGCAGTTCTTC,CAWSAGTSGHEQFF
NA,TRBV2,TRBJ2-7,many,TGTGCCAGCAGAACGAACAGGGCCGAGCAGTACTTC,CASRTNRAEQYF
TRBD1,TRBV7-9,TRBJ2-2,few,TGTGCCAGCAGCGCCCCACAGGGGGGAACCGGGGAGCTGTTTTTT,CASSAPQGGTGELFF
TRBD2,TRBV28,TRBJ2-7,NA,TGTGCCAGCAGCCTGGAGGGTTGGGGGCTAGCGGGAGACGAGCAGTACTTC,CASSLEGWGLAGDEQYF
TRBD1,TRBV27,TRBJ2-7,many,TGTGCCAGCAGTATGATTCAGGGGGCTTACGAGCAGTACTTC,CASSMIQGAYEQYF
NA,TRBV3-1,TRBJ2-3,few,TGTGCCAGCAGCCAAGATCCGGGGGCATCAGATACGCAGTATTTT,CASSQDPGASDTQYF
NA,TRBV29-1,TRBJ2-7,many,TGCAGCGTCACTCCATTGACGGGAAGCTACGAGCAGTACTTC,CSVTPLTGSYEQYF
NA,TRBV20-1,TRBJ2-1,many,TGCAGTGCTTTCGGGTGGGGGTCTACTAATGAGCAGTTCTTC,CSAFGWGSTNEQFF
TRBD1,TRBV7-2,TRBJ2-7,few,TGTGCCAGCAGCTTTACCCAGGGGGCAAGCGAGCAGTACTTC,CASSFTQGASEQYF
TRBD1,TRBV7-9,TRBJ1-2,NA,TGTGCCAGCAGCCTTGACAGGGGGCAAGAAGGCTACACCTTC,CASSLDRGQEGYTF
NA,TRBV19,TRBJ1-2,many,TGTGCCAGTAGCCGCCGAGAGGGCGACTATGGCTACACCTTC,CASSRREGDYGYTF
NA,TRBV7-3,TRBJ2-2,NA,TGTGCCAGCAGCTTAATCGGGAGTACCACCGGGGAGCTGTTTTTT,CASSLIGSTTGELFF
NA,TRBV29-1,TRBJ2-6,NA,TGCAGCGTTGAGGGGTGGACCCAGCCCCCAGGATCTGGGGCCAACGTCCTGACTTTC,CSVEGWTQPPGSGANVLTF
TRBD1,TRBV6-1,TRBJ2-3,few,TGTGCCAGCAGACTCCGGGACAGGGGTTCTGCAGATACGCAGTATTTT,CASRLRDRGSADTQYF
TRBD1,TRBV5-5,TRBJ1-5,few,TGTGCCAGCAGCTTGGGGGTCGGACAGGGGTATAGCAATCAGCCCCAGCATTTT,CASSLGVGQGYSNQPQHF
NA,TRBV12-5,TRBJ2-3,NA,TGTGCTAGTGGTTTTTCAGTTTCGACAGATACGCAGTATTTT,CASGFSVSTDTQYF
TRBD2,TRBV11-2,TRBJ2-1,few,TGTGCCAGCAGCTTAGTGAGCGGGGTCATCTCCTACAATGAGCAGTTCTTC,CASSLVSGVISYNEQFF
TRBD2,TRBV5-1,TRBJ2-6,few,TGCGCCAGCAGCTTGCAACCGGGACTAGCGGGAGTCGGTGGGGCCAACGTCCTGACTTTC,CASSLQPGLAGVGGANVLTF
TRBD2,TRBV4-2,TRBJ2-2,NA,TGTGCCAGCAGCCAACCGGGGGGTTCGAACACCGGGGAGCTGTTTTTT,CASSQPGGSNTGELFF
TRBD1,TRBV20-1,TRBJ2-7,many,TGCAGTGTTCTGGACAGGGGGTTGTACGAGCAGTACTTC,CSVLDRGLYEQYF
NA,TRBV20-1,TRBJ2-5,many,TGCAGTGCTAGTCATGGTTCCCAAGAGACCCAGTACTTC,CSASHGSQETQYF
NA,TRBV20-1,TRBJ2-2,NA,TGCAGTGCTAGAGATGAAGCCTCGGGCACCGGGGAGCTGTTTTTT,CSARDEASGTGELFF
TRBD1,TRBV28,TRBJ2-1,NA,TGTGCCAGTGAGACCGGACAGGGGACGTCATATGAGCAGTTCTTC,CASETGQGTSYEQFF
TRBD2,TRBV7-2,TRBJ2-2,NA,TGTGCCAGCAGCTCCCGACTAGCGCCGAACACCGGGGAGCTGTTTTTT,CASSSRLAPNTGELFF
TRBD2,TRBV2,TRBJ2-2,NA,TGTGCCAGCAGTGGAACAGAGATAACTAGCGGGGTAACCGGGGAGCTGTTTTTT,CASSGTEITSGVTGELFF
TRBD1,TRBV20-1,TRBJ1-4,many,TGCAGTGCTAGATCCGGGACAGGAGTATACGATAATGAAAAACTGTTTTTT,CSARSGTGVYDNEKLFF
NA,TRBV18,TRBJ1-4,few,TGTGCCAGCTCACCGTTGGATTCGGGGGAAAAACTGTTTTTT,CASSPLDSGEKLFF
NA,TRBV19,TRBJ1-1,many,TGTGCCAGTAGATCTCCGGGAGGAAGGACTGAAGCTTTCTTT,CASRSPGGRTEAFF
TRBD1,TRBV29-1,TRBJ1-1,NA,TGCAGCGTCCACAGGGGTGGCGTTGAAGCTTTCTTT,CSVHRGGVEAFF
NA,TRBV5-6,TRBJ2-1,many,TGTGCCAGCAGCTGGGGGGGGCAGGAGCAGTTCTTC,CASSWGGQEQFF
NA,TRBV4-3,TRBJ2-2,many,TGCGCCAGCAGCCAAGACAGGGGGAACACCGGGGAGCTGTTTTTT,CASSQDRGNTGELFF
NA,TRBV30,TRBJ1-3,NA,TGTGCCTGGAGTGAGACAGAGCACATATATTTT,CAWSETEHIYF
TRBD1,TRBV11-2,TRBJ2-3,many,TGTGCCAGCAGCTCCACAGGGGGGATGCAGTATTTT,CASSSTGGMQYF
TRBD2,TRBV20-1,TRBJ2-7,many,TGCAGTGTCCCGCAGACTAGCGGGATTCATGAGCAGTACTTC,CSVPQTSGIHEQYF
TRBD1,TRBV29-1,TRBJ2-1,many,TGCAGCGAGACAGACAGGGATGAGCAGTTCTTC,CSETDRDEQFF
NA,TRBV12-3/TRBV12-4,TRBJ2-1,many,TGTGCCAGCAGCCGCTACCCGTACAATGAGCAGTTCTTC,CASSRYPYNEQFF
NA,TRBV20-1,TRBJ2-3,NA,TGCAGTGCTCGGGGCAGCGGGCTCTCGCATACGCAGTATTTT,CSARGSGLSHTQYF
NA,TRBV15,TRBJ1-4,many,TGTGCCACCAGCAGAGTCACTACAACTAATGAAAAACTGTTTTTT,CATSRVTTTNEKLFF
NA,TRBV12-3/TRBV12-4,TRBJ1-2,many,TGTGCCAGCAGTTTTCGAGGGAACTATGGCTACACCTTC,CASSFRGNYGYTF
TRBD1,TRBV2,TRBJ2-2,few,TGTGCCAGCATAGGGACAGAAAACACCGGGGAGCTGTTTTTT,CASIGTENTGELFF
TRBD1,TRBV6-2/TRBV6-3,TRBJ1-5,NA,TGTGCCAGCGAAGAAGGGACAGGCCCACGGCCCCAGCATTTT,CASEEGTGPRPQHF
TRBD2,TRBV6-1,TRBJ2-2,few,TGTGCCAGCAGTGAAAAGGAGCGGGAGACCGGGGAGCTGTTTTTT,CASSEKERETGELFF
NA,TRBV12-3/TRBV12-4,TRBJ2-3,few,TGTGCCAGCAGTCCCCCGGGGGCACTTATCACAGATACGCAGTATTTT,CASSPPGALITDTQYF
NA,TRBV29-1,TRBJ2-1,many,TGCAGCGTCATGACCTTTAGGAATGAGCAGTTCTTC,CSVMTFRNEQFF